The 15 T cell receptor beta chains in this list originate from one sample, sequenced in a study of blood T cell repertoires in COVID-19. Produced via immunoSEQ multiplex PCR; TCRdb's table is partial and in-frame only. The data show some 80,000 clones, 86% seen once. The sequenced sample consisted of peripheral blood. The receptors here all came from a man between 50 and 59 years old with active or convalescent COVID-19.

The CDR3 DNA is TGTGCCAGCAGCTTACTCGGCAGGGGATACACAGATACGCAGTATTTT. Translating it yields CASSLLGRGYTDTQYF. The V call is TRBV7-9, the J call TRBJ2-3; weak D call: TRBD1 (6 bases). Deletions cut 2 bases from V and 2 bases from J, with 14 bases between. The CDR3 is made up of 16 amino acids. Looked up from germline, CDR1 is SEHNR and CDR2 is FQNEAQ (reference sequence).

This chain links TRBV28 with TRBJ1-1; 11 bases are shared with TRBD1. Germline CDR1 is MDHEN and CDR2 is SYDVKM. J lost 0 bases, V lost 5 bases, and 11 bases had no gene match. The CDR3 has 18 amino acids. The CDR3 DNA is TGTGCCAGCAGTCCCTCTATGGGACAGGGGGGCCTGAACACTGAAGCTTTCTTT. This encodes CASSPSMGQGGLNTEAFF.

The chain recombines TRBV6-6 with TRBJ2-7, with TRBD1 identical over 7 bases. V was clipped by 3 bases and J by 5 bases; unmatched bases: 7. The CDR3 is 14 residues long. Germline-derived CDR1 and CDR2 are MNHNY and SVGAGI (reference sequence). The CDR3 loop reads CASSYLTGSDEQYF. The CDR3 bases are TGTGCCAGCAGTTATCTGACAGGGAGCGACGAGCAGTACTTC.

This clone was observed a few times. V and J are TRBV6-5 and TRBJ1-1; TRBD1 aligns across 10 bases. V was pared by 7 bases and J by 7 bases, with 9 bases of the junction left unmatched. Germline CDR1 is MNHEY and CDR2 is SVGAGI. The CDR3 is 14 residues long. The CDR3 region has the DNA TGTGCCAGCAACCTAGACAGGGGGCGACTTGAAGCTTTCTTT. The encoded protein is CASNLDRGRLEAFF.

The chain joins TRBV10-2 to TRBJ1-4; 7 bases match TRBD1. Trimming removed 5 bases from V and 8 bases from J; junction bases left unmatched: 5. Germline CDR1 WSHSY, CDR2 SAAADI. The CDR3 has 13 amino acids. As DNA, the CDR3 is TGCGCCAGCAGTAAGGGGGCAAAGGAAAAACTGTTTTTT. This codes for CASSKGAKEKLFF.

Comments on this clone: The same CDR3 is also encoded by other DNA sequences in this sample. The rearrangement joins TRBV5-6 to TRBJ1-3; TRBD1 matches at 8 bases. The junction had 4 bases not matched to a gene; V was cut back by 4 bases and J by 4 bases. Germline CDR1 is SGHDT and CDR2 is YYEEEE. The CDR3 is made up of 14 amino acids. The CDR3 reads CASSLDRVGNTIYF. The CDR3 nucleotides are TGTGCCAGCAGCCTGGACAGGGTCGGAAACACCATATATTTT. Full variable domain (missing parts from reference TRBV5-6 and TRBJ1-3): DAGVTQSPTHLIKTRGQQVTLRCSPKSGHDTVSWYQQALGQGPQFIFQYYEEEERQRGNFPDRFSGHQFPNYSSELNVNALLLGDSALYLCASSLDRVGNTIYFGEGSWLTVV.

V and J are TRBV11-2 and TRBJ2-7, with D perhaps TRBD1 (6 bases). The CDR3 totals 14 residues. Germline-derived CDR1 and CDR2 are SGHAT and FQNNGV. Trimming shortened V by 3 bases and J by 4 bases, and 13 bases separated the two germline ends. For the CDR3, the DNA is TGTGCCAGCAGCTTTTATGGGGGCGGATACGAGCAGTACTTC. Encoded protein: CASSFYGGGYEQYF.

The chain uses TRBV3-1 (or the pseudogene TRBV3-2) and TRBJ2-5; 7 bases line up with TRBD2. The CDR3 covers 16 residues. Germline loops: CDR1 LGHDT, CDR2 YNNKEL (reference sequence). Losses at the gene ends were 3 bases for V and 5 bases for J; bases not matched to a gene: 12. In DNA form, the CDR3 reads TGTGCCAGCAGCCAGAATCGGGGGGACCCATTGGAGACCCAGTACTTC. This gives the protein CASSQNRGDPLETQYF.

The V gene is TRBV7-2, the J gene TRBJ1-2; a weak D match, TRBD1 (5 bases). Germline loops: CDR1 SGHTA, CDR2 FQGNSA. The germline V and J ends were trimmed by 4 bases and 6 bases, with 15 bases remaining between them. The length of the CDR3 is 14 residues. The chain's CDR3 is CASSSEQGLDGYTF. The CDR3 DNA follows: TGTGCCAGCAGCTCCGAGCAGGGCTTGGATGGCTACACCTTC.

V is TRBV6-1 and J is TRBJ1-6; 8 bases line up with TRBD1. Germline V gives CDR1 MNHNS, CDR2 SASEGT. The CDR3 loop spans 15 amino acids. The V and J ends lost 0 bases and 9 bases, in that order; junction bases with no gene match: 4. The CDR3 sequence is CASSEAGTGISPLHF. CDR3 bases: TGTGCCAGCAGTGAAGCAGGGACAGGCATTTCACCCCTCCACTTT.

This rearrangement joins TRBV11-2 to TRBJ1-3; D ambiguous. In germline, CDR1 is SGHAT, CDR2 FQNNGV. The V and J ends lost 1 base and 0 bases respectively, with 7 bases between them. There are 15 residues in the CDR3. In DNA form, the CDR3 reads TGTGCCAGCAGCTTAGGAGGCTACTCTGGAAACACCATATATTTT. It yields the protein CASSLGGYSGNTIYF.

V usage is TRBV2 and J usage is TRBJ1-3; no firm D call. Looked up from germline, CDR1 is SNHLY and CDR2 is FYNNEI. Trimming pared 4 bases from V and 0 bases from J, leaving 7 bases between. The CDR3 has 14 residues. The chain's CDR3 is CASSGQISGNTIYF. CDR3 nucleotides: TGTGCCAGCAGTGGACAAATCTCTGGAAACACCATATATTTT.

This sequence joins TRBV5-8 and TRBJ1-5, with D unresolved. Germline CDR1 is SGHTS and CDR2 is YDEGEE. V was pared by 1 base and J by 5 bases, with 10 bases between. The CDR3 covers 14 residues. The CDR3 DNA sequence: TGTGCCAGCAGCTTGACGGGTACCTATCAGCCCCAGCATTTT. It encodes CASSLTGTYQPQHF.

The gene calls are TRBV2 and TRBJ1-2; tentative D call: TRBD1 (6 bases). The germline CDR1 and CDR2 sequences are SNHLY and FYNNEI. The CDR3 covers 12 residues. Trimming cost V 2 bases and J 5 bases, with 6 bases left between them. Written as DNA, the CDR3 is TGTGCCAGCAGTGAACAGGGGTATGGCTACACCTTC. Translation gives CASSEQGYGYTF.

The rearrangement links TRBV27 to TRBJ1-6; 8 nucleotides agree with TRBD1. The length of the CDR3 is 13 residues. The V gene end was trimmed by 8 bases and the J gene end by 6 bases; junction bases not matched to a gene: 3. Germline CDR1 reads MNHEY; CDR2 reads SMNVEV (reference sequence). CDR3 nucleotide sequence: TGTGCCAGCTCGACAGGGGTTAATTCACCCCTCCACTTT. It codes for CASSTGVNSPLHF.